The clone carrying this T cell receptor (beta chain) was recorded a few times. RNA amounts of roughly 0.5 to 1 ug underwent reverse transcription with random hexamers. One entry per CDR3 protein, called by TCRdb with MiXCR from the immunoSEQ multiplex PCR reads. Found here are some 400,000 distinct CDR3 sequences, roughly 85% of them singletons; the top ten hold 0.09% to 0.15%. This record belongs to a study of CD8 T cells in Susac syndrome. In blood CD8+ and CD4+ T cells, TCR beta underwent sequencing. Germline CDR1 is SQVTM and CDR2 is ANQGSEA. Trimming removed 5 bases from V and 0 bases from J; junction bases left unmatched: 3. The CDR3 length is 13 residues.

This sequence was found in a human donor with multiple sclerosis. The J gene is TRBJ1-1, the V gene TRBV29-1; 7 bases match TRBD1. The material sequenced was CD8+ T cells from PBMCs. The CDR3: CSVWDSLNTEAFF. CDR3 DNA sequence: TGCAGCGTTTGGGACAGCTTGAACACTGAAGCTTTCTTT.